Listed here are 22 T cell receptor beta chains from one sample, sequenced in a study of cytotoxic CD8 clonotypes in ibrutinib-treated CLL (dated by TCRdb to the early 2020s). According to the study, the label for this sample's time point signals: progressive disease on ibrutinib. The library was obtained by the immunoSEQ multiplex PCR assay. Entries here come from immuneACCESS through TCRdb and include only in-frame sequences with V and J called. Some clones fail to appear in such tables; in the studies checked, an unresolved V gene covers under half of the shortfall, and the cause of the remainder is unknown. This sample has about 72,000 clones in its table, and approximately 80% of those were observed once. The top ten clones comprise roughly 7.7% of the sample. The sample was PBMCs, taken at disease progression, from a patient treated with ibrutinib. The origin of the receptors is a human donor with chronic lymphocytic leukemia.

The J gene is TRBJ1-2, the V gene TRBV13, with TRBD1 matching 9 bases. J was trimmed by 7 bases and V by 1 base; bases with no gene match: 7. This CDR3 spans 15 amino acids. Germline values: CDR1 PRHDT, CDR2 FYEKMQ (reference sequence). This CDR3 reads CASSLAYTGGTGYTF. DNA of the CDR3: TGTGCCAGCAGCTTAGCCTATACAGGGGGCACTGGCTACACCTTC.

This rearrangement joins TRBV6-5 to TRBJ2-7; maybe TRBD2 (6 bases). V was trimmed by 6 bases and J by 1 base, leaving 16 bases between them. Germline values: CDR1 MNHEY, CDR2 SVGAGI. This CDR3 has 15 amino acids. Written as DNA, the CDR3 is TGTGCCAGCAGCTCCCCGGGACTGACTTCCTACGAGCAGTACTTC. This encodes CASSSPGLTSYEQYF.

The J gene is TRBJ2-5, the V gene TRBV7-8; no definite D call. V lost 0 bases and J lost 5, with 10 bases in between. The CDR3 is 14 residues long. CDR1 is SGHVS, CDR2 FQNEAQ, per germline. The CDR3 DNA is TGTGCCAGCAGCTTAGCTCTAAGGTGGGAGACCCAGTACTTC. Encoded protein: CASSLALRWETQYF.

The rearrangement uses TRBV5-1 and TRBJ2-1, with D perhaps matching TRBD1 (5 bases). The CDR3 loop spans 15 amino acids. Germline V gene lookup returns CDR1 SGHRS and CDR2 YFSETQ. The ends were cut back, 0 bases at V and 3 bases at J, with 10 bases in the middle. The CDR3 nucleotides are TGCGCCAGCAGCTTGGGGCAGGGTAGCTACAATGAGCAGTTCTTC. Translation gives CASSLGQGSYNEQFF.

The rearrangement joins TRBV27 to TRBJ1-4; D remains unclear. This CDR3 has 14 amino acids. Germline values: CDR1 MNHEY, CDR2 SMNVEV (reference sequence). Trimming pared 6 bases from V and 8 bases from J, leaving 16 bases between. CDR3 coding DNA: TGTGCCAGCAGCCGTACGTGGGCCCAAGAAAAACTGTTTTTT. It codes for CASSRTWAQEKLFF.

V gene TRBV4-1 combines with J gene TRBJ2-2; no clear D. The V end lost 4 bases, the J end lost 1 base, and 19 bases lay between the germline ends. Germline CDR1 is MGHRA and CDR2 is YSYEKL. The length of the CDR3 is 18 residues. The CDR3 DNA follows: TGCGCCAGCAGCCGGATGTCCGGGCAGTTAGGGAACACCGGGGAGCTGTTTTTT. Protein sequence: CASSRMSGQLGNTGELFF.

In this sample, this clone turned up a few times. This chain joins TRBV18 and TRBJ2-7, with 12 bases aligning to TRBD2. Per the germline V gene, CDR1 is KGHSH and CDR2 is LQKENI. The CDR3 loop spans 15 amino acids. The V segment lost 3 bases and the J segment 3 bases; nucleotides outside the gene matches: 3. CDR3 protein: CASSPPSGGDYEQYF. CDR3 bases: TGTGCCAGCTCACCCCCTAGCGGGGGGGACTACGAGCAGTACTTC. The full variable domain, completed using reference TRBV18 and TRBJ2-7, is NAGVMQNPRHLVRRRGQEARLRCSPMKGHSHVYWYRQLPEEGLKFMVYLQKENIIDESGMPKERFSAEFPKEGPSILRIQQVVRGDSAAYFCASSPPSGGDYEQYFGPGTRLTVT.

This clone was detected only a few times. This chain connects TRBV4-1 to TRBJ2-1; D gene unclear. The germline V and J ends were trimmed by 2 bases and 1 base, with 12 bases remaining between them. Germline CDR1 and CDR2: MGHRA and YSYEKL. CDR3 length: 16 residues. CDR3: CASSQLDIVSYNEQFF. CDR3 coding DNA: TGCGCCAGCAGCCAACTCGACATTGTGTCCTACAATGAGCAGTTCTTC.

The chain joins TRBV11-2 to TRBJ1-4; no clear D gene. Germline CDR1 reads SGHAT; CDR2 reads FQNNGV. The V gene lost 2 bases and the J gene lost 5 bases, with 12 bases spanning the gap. The CDR3 loop spans 15 amino acids. CDR3 residues: CASSLWDRANEKLFF. Here the CDR3 DNA reads TGTGCCAGCAGCTTATGGGATAGGGCAAATGAAAAACTGTTTTTT.

V usage is TRBV11-2 and J usage is TRBJ1-1, with unresolved D. Trimming shortened V by 2 bases and J by 1 base, and 8 bases separated the two germline ends. This CDR3 has 14 amino acids. CDR1 is SGHAT and CDR2 is FQNNGV in the germline V gene. CDR3 sequence reads: CASSLRAGNTEAFF. CDR3 coding DNA: TGTGCCAGCAGCTTAAGGGCAGGGAACACTGAAGCTTTCTTT.

The J gene is TRBJ2-1, the V gene TRBV2, with D unresolved. Trimming left V 1 base short and J 13 bases short, with 11 bases between. CDR1 is SNHLY, CDR2 FYNNEI, per germline. The CDR3 is 12 amino acids. In DNA, the CDR3 is TGTGCCAGCAGTGAAGGTTCGTTAACCCAGTTCTTC. This sequence encodes CASSEGSLTQFF. Complete variable domain (other parts from reference TRBV2 and TRBJ2-1): EPEVTQTPSHQVTQMGQEVILRCVPISNHLYFYWYRQILGQKVEFLVSFYNNEISEKSEIFDDQFSVERPDGSNFTLKIRSTKLEDSAMYFCASSEGSLTQFFGPGTRLTVL.

This clone has a handful of counts. The rearrangement joins TRBV2 to TRBJ2-1, with D possibly TRBD1 on 5 matching bases. V lost 2 bases to trimming and J lost 12 bases, with 20 bases between them. The CDR3 consists of 15 residues. Germline V CDR1 and CDR2: SNHLY, FYNNEI. The CDR3 coding sequence is TGTGCCAGCAGTGAACAGGGTCCTCCGAAGTTTGTGCAGTTCTTC. Encoded protein: CASSEQGPPKFVQFF.

The V and J genes are TRBV5-1 and TRBJ2-3; D gene uncertain. From germline, CDR1 is SGHRS and CDR2 YFSETQ. The V end lost 0 bases, the J end lost 1 base, and 9 bases lay between the germline ends. The CDR3 totals 15 residues. The DNA of the CDR3 is TGCGCCAGCAGCTTGGGGACGGACCGCACAGATACGCAGTATTTT. Its protein is CASSLGTDRTDTQYF.

The rearrangement joins TRBV2 to TRBJ1-5, with D possibly being TRBD1 (5 bases). Trimming pared 1 base from V and 8 bases from J, leaving 15 bases between. CDR1 and CDR2 from the germline V gene are SNHLY and FYNNEI. This CDR3 region has 15 residues. The CDR3 is CASSEGTIPLEPQHF. The CDR3 coding sequence is TGTGCCAGCAGTGAAGGGACAATCCCGCTGGAGCCCCAGCATTTT.

The J gene is TRBJ2-2, the V gene TRBV4-2; TRBD1 agrees at 11 bases. V lost 4 bases, J lost 4 bases, and 5 bases stayed unmatched. CDR3 length: 16 residues. Germline CDR1 reads LGHNA; CDR2 reads YNFKEQ. The CDR3 DNA reads TGTGCCAGCAGCCTGGGGACAGGGGGGTTCACCGGGGAGCTGTTTTTT. This sequence encodes CASSLGTGGFTGELFF.

This chain joins TRBV7-3 and TRBJ2-7; the D is unclear. V shed 1 base and J shed 1 base, with 5 bases lying between them. The germline V gene encodes CDR1 SGHTA and CDR2 FQGTGA. CDR3 size: 13 residues. As DNA, the CDR3 is TGTGCCAGCAGCTTAAGTACTTCCTACGAGCAGTACTTC. As protein: CASSLSTSYEQYF.

There are a few counts of this clone. This chain connects TRBV29-1 to TRBJ2-1; 9 bases are shared with TRBD1. With V trimmed by 7 bases and J by 0 bases, 10 bases remained unmatched. The CDR3 contains 16 residues. The germline V gene has CDR1 SQVTM and CDR2 ANQGSEA. The DNA of the CDR3 is TGCAGCGGACTCGGGACAGGGTCTAGCTCCTACAATGAGCAGTTCTTC. Translated: CSGLGTGSSSYNEQFF.

The gene calls are TRBV29-1 and TRBJ1-1; D remains unclear. The CDR3 totals 11 residues. Germline V CDR1 and CDR2: SQVTM, ANQGSEA. Trimming removed 6 bases at V and 11 bases at J, with 16 bases between. The CDR3 nucleotides are TGCAGCGTGGGAAAGTCCCCCGGGGCTTTCTTT. Translating it yields CSVGKSPGAFF.

This clone has just a few counts. This rearrangement joins TRBV7-2 to TRBJ2-4, with 8 positions matching TRBD2. Per germline, CDR1 SGHTA and CDR2 FQGNSA. The CDR3 sequence is 14 residues long. V was clipped by 4 bases and J by 7 bases; unmatched bases: 6. CDR3 sequence (DNA): TGTGCCAGCAGCTCCCCGGGGGGGGCCAACATTCAGTACTTC. This gives the protein CASSSPGGANIQYF.

This clone was seen a single time. This chain connects TRBV21-1 to TRBJ1-1. TRBV21-1 is marked as a pseudogene. The CDR3 is 15 residues long. CDR3 sequence: CASSKGDYGNTEAFF. The CDR3 coding sequence is TGTGCCAGCAGCAAAGGGGACTACGGGAACACTGAAGCTTTCTTT.

The chain links TRBV5-1 to TRBJ2-3, with 13 bases matching TRBD2. The CDR3 sequence is 16 residues long. Germline V gives CDR1 SGHRS, CDR2 YFSETQ. The J segment lost 5 bases and the V segment lost 4 bases, leaving 7 bases of the junction unmatched. Here the CDR3 DNA reads TGCGCCAGCAGCCACGGACTAGCGGGAGCGGAAGATACGCAGTATTTT. Translating gives CASSHGLAGAEDTQYF. The full variable domain, completed using reference TRBV5-1 and TRBJ2-3, is KAGVTQTPRYLIKTRGQQVTLSCSPISGHRSVSWYQQTPGQGLQFLFEYFSETQRNKGNFPGRFSGRQFSNSRSEMNVSTLELGDSALYLCASSHGLAGAEDTQYFGPGTRLTVL.

This chain connects TRBV7-9 to TRBJ2-1; a possible D gene is TRBD2 (5 bases). Germline CDR1 SEHNR, CDR2 FQNEAQ (reference sequence). CDR3 size: 15 residues. The V end lost 6 bases, the J end lost 4 bases, and 16 bases lay between the germline ends. The CDR3, as DNA: TGTGCCAGCAGTCCCTTTGCTAGCCCGTACAATGAGCAGTTCTTC. Translated: CASSPFASPYNEQFF.